These 19 T cell receptor beta chains originate from one sample sequenced in a study of T cells in Graves' hyperthyroidism and ophthalmopathy. TCR beta CDR3 region amplification was performed from RNA transcripts. The TCR CDR3 was amplified in a first-round RT-PCR using the HTBI primer set. MiXCR was run by TCRdb on the multiplex PCR reads, yielding one entry per CDR3 protein. The profile shows 540,000 or so distinct CDR3 sequences, roughly 50% of them singletons. Specimen: peripheral blood or thyroid tissue (not recorded which). All receptors come from an adult woman with Graves' disease, either hyperthyroidism or ophthalmopathy (not recorded which).

The sample holds many counts of this clonotype. The rearrangement uses TRBV5-1 and TRBJ2-6; unclear D gene. The CDR3 totals 15 residues. The V end lost 4 bases, the J end lost 0 bases, and 8 bases lay between the germline ends. Germline CDR1 is SGHRS and CDR2 is YFSETQ. The CDR3 is CASSPRFSGANVLTF. As DNA, the CDR3 is TGCGCCAGCAGCCCCAGGTTCTCTGGGGCCAACGTCCTGACTTTC.

This clonotype appeared many times. This chain connects TRBV30 to TRBJ2-7; 7 bases fit TRBD1. This CDR3 spans 11 amino acids. Trimming removed 6 bases from V and 5 bases from J; junction bases left unmatched: 4. In germline, CDR1 is GTSNPN, CDR2 SVGIG (reference sequence). The CDR3 spells CACTGDDEQYF. In nucleotides, the CDR3 is TGTGCCTGCACAGGGGACGACGAGCAGTACTTC. The variable domain in full, completed from reference TRBV30 and TRBJ2-7, reads SQTIHQWPATLVQPVGSPLSLECTVEGTSNPNLYWYRQAAGRGLQLLFYSVGIGQISSEVPQNLSASRPQDRQFILSSKKLLLSDSGFYLCACTGDDEQYFGPGTRLTVT.

V gene TRBV7-9 combines with J gene TRBJ1-2; no firm D call. The CDR3 totals 14 residues. V shed 2 bases and J shed 12 bases, with 19 bases lying between them. Germline CDR1 is SEHNR and CDR2 is FQNEAQ (reference sequence). The DNA of the CDR3 is TGTGCCAGCAGCTTAAGTATACCTAACTATGGTAACACCTTC. It encodes CASSLSIPNYGNTF.

In nucleotides, the CDR3 is TGCAGCGTGGGGGGCTCCTACAATGAGCAGTTCTTC. The encoded protein is CSVGGSYNEQFF. The genes are TRBV29-1 and TRBJ2-1; D is perhaps TRBD2 (6 bases). The CDR3 runs to 12 residues. V was shortened by 6 bases and J by 0 bases, with 6 bases between the two germline ends. Germline V gives CDR1 SQVTM, CDR2 ANQGSEA.

The chain carries TRBV2 and TRBJ2-3; the D is unclear. Germline loops: CDR1 SNHLY, CDR2 FYNNEI. This CDR3 has 12 amino acids. V lost 3 bases and J 0 bases, leaving 1 base between the germline ends. The CDR3 protein is CASSDSTDTQYF. Here the CDR3 DNA reads TGTGCCAGCAGTGATAGCACAGATACGCAGTATTTT.

The chain couples TRBV12-3 or TRBV12-4 to TRBJ1-2; 7 positions match TRBD1. This CDR3 has 14 residues. With 3 bases clipped from V and 3 bases from J, the junction kept 4 bases outside the gene matches. The DNA for the CDR3 is TGTGCCAGCAGTTTGCGAGGACAGGACTATGGCTACACCTTC. Protein product: CASSLRGQDYGYTF.

This rearrangement joins TRBV11-1 to TRBJ2-2; TRBD1 matches at 7 bases. CDR3 length: 16 residues. V was clipped by 4 bases and J by 3 bases; unmatched bases: 8. From germline, CDR1 is SGHAT and CDR2 FQDESV (reference sequence). As DNA, the CDR3 is TGTGCCAGCAGCTCAAGACAGGGAAGGTACACCGGGGAGCTGTTTTTT. Residues: CASSSRQGRYTGELFF.

A word on this clonotype: A junction end diverges from the germline sequence, so it may reflect a read error. This chain links TRBV2 with TRBJ1-5, with no clear D. From germline, CDR1 is SNHLY and CDR2 FYNNEI. This CDR3 is 14 amino acids long. CDR3 in amino acids: CASSEGRTHQPQHF. The CDR3 coding sequence is TGCGCCAGCAGTGAAGGGAGGACCCATCAGCCCCAGCATTTT.

This clonotype has at least ten counts. The rearrangement joins TRBV10-3 to TRBJ1-3; D perhaps matches TRBD1 (6 bases). V shed 3 bases and J shed 3 bases, with 15 bases lying between them. The CDR3 totals 16 residues. The germline V gene has CDR1 ENHRY and CDR2 SYGVKD. The CDR3 bases are TGTGCCATCAGTGACTCCTCAAGGGGGAGTGGAAACACCATATATTTT. This codes for CAISDSSRGSGNTIYF.

Regarding this clonotype: This may arise from a read error, as a much more abundant clone is one base away. The rearrangement links TRBV6-5 to TRBJ1-1, with D possibly being TRBD1 (5 bases). Germline CDR1 is MNHEY and CDR2 is SVGAGI. The CDR3 has 15 residues. The CDR3 DNA reads as TGTGCCAGCACTCGGGGGGACTGGATGAACACTGAAACTTTCTTT. It codes for CASTRGDWMNTETFF.

The CDR3 DNA sequence: TGTGCCTGGGCTATGACAGGGAACACTGAAGCTTTCTTT. As protein: CAWAMTGNTEAFF. This chain links TRBV30 with TRBJ1-1; tentative D call: TRBD1 (6 bases). This CDR3 region has 13 residues. In germline, CDR1 is GTSNPN, CDR2 SVGIG (reference sequence). Trimming shortened V by 5 bases and J by 1 base, and 11 bases separated the two germline ends.

This clonotype was recorded many times. V gene TRBV6-6 combines with J gene TRBJ2-7; tentatively, D is TRBD1 or TRBD2 (6 bases each). Trimming took 2 bases from V and 6 from J, leaving 20 bases between them. Germline V CDR1 and CDR2: MNHNY, SVGAGI (reference sequence). The CDR3 has 16 residues. CDR3 in DNA: TGTGCCAGCAGTTACGGCCCCTCGGGGGCGGTTGGCGAGCAGTACTTC. Its translation: CASSYGPSGAVGEQYF.

With respect to this clonotype: The junction does not match germline at one end; this may be a read error. The V and J genes are TRBV28 and TRBJ1-1, with a weak D call TRBD1 (6 bases). The CDR3 loop spans 16 amino acids. CDR1 and CDR2 (germline): MDHEN, SYDVKM. The CDR3 DNA reads as TGTACCAGCACCCCAAACAAAATAGGACAGCTGATTGAAGCTTTCTTT. Translated, it gives CTSTPNKIGQLIEAFF.

This clonotype was observed at least ten times. The chain combines TRBV5-1 with TRBJ1-1; the match to TRBD1 covers 8 bases. The V gene end was trimmed by 4 bases and the J gene end by 5 bases; junction bases not matched to a gene: 4. This CDR3 has 13 residues. Germline CDR1 is SGHRS and CDR2 is YFSETQ. The CDR3 sequence: CASSRQGFTEAFF. Written as DNA, the CDR3 is TGCGCCAGCAGCCGACAGGGGTTTACTGAAGCTTTCTTT.

Many counts were recorded for this clonotype. V is TRBV9 and J is TRBJ1-1, with D uncertain. Trimming took off 1 base at V and 4 bases at J, with 11 bases between the two ends. The CDR3 is made up of 14 amino acids. CDR1 and CDR2 (germline): SGDLS, YYNGEE. CDR3 sequence (DNA): TGTGCCAGCAGCGTAAGGGAGGGTGGCACTGAAGCTTTCTTT. Translation: CASSVREGGTEAFF.

Ten or more counts support this clonotype. This chain links TRBV20-1 with TRBJ2-5; 11 nucleotides agree with TRBD2. The length of the CDR3 is 16 residues. Germline CDR1 reads DFQATT; CDR2 reads SNEGSKA (reference sequence). V lost 6 bases to trimming and J lost 4 bases; unmatched junction nucleotides: 13. CDR3 in DNA: TGCAGTGCAAGACTAGCGGGATCTCCCAGGGGAGAGACCCAGTACTTC. Translating gives CSARLAGSPRGETQYF.

The genes are TRBV15 and TRBJ2-2; 7 bases match TRBD1. Germline V gives CDR1 LNHNV, CDR2 YYDKDF (reference sequence). The V and J ends lost 2 bases and 6 bases, in that order; junction bases with no gene match: 6. The CDR3 is 15 amino acids. CDR3 bases: TGTGCCACCAGCAGACACAGGGGTGACGCCGGGGAGCTGTTTTTT. Translation: CATSRHRGDAGELFF. Combining the CDR3 with reference TRBV15 and TRBJ2-2 gives the whole variable domain DAMVIQNPRYQVTQFGKPVTLSCSQTLNHNVMYWYQQKSSQAPKLLFHYYDKDFNNEADTPDNFQSRRPNTSFCFLDIRSPGLGDTAMYLCATSRHRGDAGELFFGEGSRLTVL.

The genes are TRBV25-1 and TRBJ1-4, with 8 bases matching TRBD1. CDR1 is MGHDK, CDR2 SYGVNS, per germline. V shed 4 bases, J shed 6 bases, and the junction held 13 bases outside the gene matches. The CDR3 loop spans 17 amino acids. CDR3 in DNA: TGTGCCAGCAGTGCTAGAGATAACAGGGGGGTTGATGAAAAACTGTTTTTT. Protein product: CASSARDNRGVDEKLFF. Variable domain in full (rest from reference TRBV25-1 and TRBJ1-4): EADIYQTPRYLVIGTGKKITLECSQTMGHDKMYWYQQDPGMELHLIHYSYGVNSTEKGDLSSESTVSRIRTEHFPLTLESARPSHTSQYLCASSARDNRGVDEKLFFGSGTQLSVL.

This clonotype was seen ten or more times. The V and J genes are TRBV2 and TRBJ1-5; TRBD1 agrees at 8 bases. This CDR3 has 14 residues. Germline CDR1 is SNHLY and CDR2 is FYNNEI. The junction had 11 bases not matched to a gene; V was cut back by 11 bases and J by 5 bases. The CDR3 DNA follows: TGTGCCGGCGGGATTCAGGGGGCGGATCAGCCCCAGCATTTT. This encodes CAGGIQGADQPQHF.